This passage covers 29 T cell receptor beta chains from one sample sequenced in a study of liver allograft versus peripheral blood T cells. Study-level information: Comparing T cell receptor repertoires in transplanted livers with those in recipients' peripheral blood was part of the design.

TCRdb processed the reads anew with MiXCR; each CDR3 protein has one entry. The sample contains more than 9,000 distinct CDR3 sequences, about 19% of which appear only once. The receptor source for this set is a human patient who had a liver transplant. The graft donor may have given rise to some T cells.

In its sample, this clonotype was seen many times. The chain uses TRBV9 and TRBJ1-6; D uncertain. The CDR3 contains 13 residues. Germline loops: CDR1 SGDLS, CDR2 YYNGEE. Between the trimmed V and J ends, which lost 0 bases and 9 bases, there was a span of 7 bases. The CDR3 nucleotides are TGTGCCAGCAGCGTAGACCCACTTTCACCCCTCCACTTT. Its translation is CASSVDPLSPLHF.

This clonotype is large in the sample. V is TRBV19 and J is TRBJ1-5, with 9 bases fitting TRBD1. Germline CDR1 and CDR2: LNHDA and SQIVND (reference sequence). The CDR3 covers 15 residues. Trimming at V came to 1 base and at J to 4 bases, leaving 2 bases not matched to a gene. The CDR3 protein is CASSIGQGGNQPQHF. DNA of the CDR3: TGTGCCAGTAGTATAGGACAGGGGGGGAATCAGCCCCAGCATTTT.

This clonotype qualifies as medium-sized. The V gene is TRBV18, the J gene TRBJ1-2; no definite D call. The CDR3 has 12 amino acids. Germline CDR1 and CDR2: KGHSH and LQKENI. V lost 8 bases and J 0 bases, leaving 7 bases between the germline ends. CDR3 bases: TGTGCCAGCCGTCGGACTAACTATGGCTACACCTTC. Its translation: CASRRTNYGYTF.

A few counts support this clonotype. The chain links TRBV6-1 to TRBJ2-7, with D perhaps TRBD1 (6 bases). Germline V gene lookup returns CDR1 MNHNS and CDR2 SASEGT. This CDR3 is built from 15 residues. Trimming removed 3 bases at V and 4 bases at J, with 16 bases between. The CDR3 sequence is CASSEGAAGFYEQYF. CDR3 nucleotides: TGTGCCAGCAGTGAGGGGGCAGCAGGTTTTTACGAGCAGTACTTC.

This clonotype is judged medium-sized. This chain joins TRBV6-1 and TRBJ1-5; 7 bases are a match to TRBD1. This CDR3 is built from 14 residues. CDR1 is MNHNS and CDR2 is SASEGT in the germline V gene. Germline trimming cut 7 bases from V and 4 bases from J; bases unmatched to any gene: 7. CDR3 sequence (DNA): TGTGCCAGCACCACGGGACAGAAAAATCAGCCCCAGCATTTT. As protein: CASTTGQKNQPQHF.

This clonotype was picked up a small number of times. The rearrangement uses TRBV12-3 or TRBV12-4 and TRBJ2-1; 8 bases line up with TRBD1. Unmatched junction bases numbered 9, after V lost 5 bases and J lost 9 bases. The CDR3 runs to 14 residues. The CDR3 spells CASSPPGTGGEQFF. The CDR3 DNA is TGTGCCAGCAGTCCGCCCGGGACAGGTGGTGAGCAGTTCTTC.

This clonotype was recorded a few times. The chain links TRBV6-5 to TRBJ1-1; D not resolved. The V end was cut by 6 bases, the J end by 0 bases, with 17 bases between. This CDR3 has 16 amino acids. Germline V gene sequence: CDR1 MNHEY, CDR2 SVGAGI. In nucleotides, the CDR3 is TGTGCCAGCAGCCTAATCACAGAGGCCATGAACACTGAAGCTTTCTTT. Its protein product is CASSLITEAMNTEAFF.

This chain joins TRBV12-3 or TRBV12-4 and TRBJ1-2; D possibly corresponds to TRBD1 (6 bases). Trimming left V 5 bases short and J 4 bases short, with 11 bases between. The CDR3 is 13 amino acids. CDR3 region: CASSPDSRYGYTF. The CDR3 DNA is TGTGCCAGCAGTCCGGACAGTCGCTATGGCTACACCTTC.

This clonotype was counted ten times or more. The chain couples TRBV6-6 to TRBJ1-6; D is unresolved. The CDR3 consists of 13 residues. Trimming pared 7 bases from V and 5 bases from J, leaving 9 bases between. Looked up from germline, CDR1 is MNHNY and CDR2 is SVGAGI (reference sequence). The CDR3 coding sequence is TGTGCCAGCAATCACGGGAATAATTCACCCCTCCACTTT. This translates into CASNHGNNSPLHF.

This clonotype was counted between two and nine times. The CDR3 region has the DNA TGTGCCAGCAGCCGTACCACCCTTGCAACTAATGAAAAACTGTTTTTT. Its protein is CASSRTTLATNEKLFF. V gene TRBV6-5 combines with J gene TRBJ1-4; D ambiguous. This CDR3 is 16 amino acids long. CDR1 and CDR2 (germline): MNHEY, SVGAGI. V gave up 6 bases and J gave up 0 bases, with 14 bases separating them.

This clonotype is classed as medium-sized. This chain connects TRBV6-5 to TRBJ2-7; TRBD2 might be the D (6 bases). Trimming took off 2 bases at V and 7 bases at J, with 18 bases between the two ends. Germline loops: CDR1 MNHEY, CDR2 SVGAGI. This CDR3 region has 15 residues. CDR3 protein: CASSYGSGVALEQYF. For the CDR3, the DNA is TGTGCCAGCAGTTACGGGTCGGGGGTCGCTTTGGAGCAGTACTTC.

This clonotype was picked up a small number of times. The gene calls are TRBV20-1 and TRBJ1-5; D might be TRBD1 (5 bases). The CDR3 is 14 residues long. CDR1 DFQATT and CDR2 SNEGSKA come from the germline V gene (reference sequence). Trimming stripped 4 bases from V and 6 bases from J, with 16 bases between. This CDR3 is CSANPTGGGQPQHF. Here the CDR3 DNA reads TGCAGTGCTAATCCCACGGGGGGAGGTCAGCCCCAGCATTTT.

This clonotype has a handful of counts. The rearrangement links TRBV6-5 to TRBJ1-3; D unclear. There are 14 residues in the CDR3. Trimming left V 8 bases short and J 0 bases short, with 11 bases between. Per germline, CDR1 MNHEY and CDR2 SVGAGI. In DNA form, the CDR3 reads TGTGCCAGCGGACGACCGTACTCTGGAAACACCATATATTTT. This codes for CASGRPYSGNTIYF.

By share of the sample, this clonotype is medium-sized. The CDR3 region has the DNA TGTGCCAGCAGCCGAGAAAGGACAGGGATTACCGGGGAGCTGTTTTTT. This translates into CASSRERTGITGELFF. The chain combines TRBV11-1 with TRBJ2-2; 8 positions agree with TRBD1. The CDR3 loop spans 16 amino acids. Unmatched junction bases numbered 10, after V lost 5 bases and J lost 5 bases. CDR1 SGHAT and CDR2 FQDESV come from the germline V gene (reference sequence). The full variable domain, completed using reference TRBV11-1 and TRBJ2-2, is EAEVAQSPRYKITEKSQAVAFWCDPISGHATLYWYRQILGQGPELLVQFQDESVVDDSQLPKDRFSAERLKGVDSTLKIQPAELGDSAMYLCASSRERTGITGELFFGEGSRLTVL.

The chain has TRBV6-5 and TRBJ1-1; tentatively, D is TRBD1 (6 bases). V lost 7 bases, J lost 8 bases, and 23 bases lay in between. The CDR3 covers 15 residues. CDR1 is MNHEY, CDR2 SVGAGI, per germline. CDR3 amino acids: CASTSDWGGSREAFF. The CDR3, as DNA: TGTGCCAGCACTTCTGATTGGGGGGGCTCAAGGGAAGCTTTCTTT.

The rearrangement joins TRBV5-1 to TRBJ1-1; D is unclear. Trimming left V 2 bases short and J 3 bases short, with 8 bases between. Germline-derived CDR1 and CDR2 are SGHRS and YFSETQ. This CDR3 has 13 amino acids. The CDR3 sequence is CASSLQRDTEAFF. The CDR3 nucleotides are TGCGCCAGCAGCTTACAGAGAGACACTGAAGCTTTCTTT.

This clonotype is classed as medium-sized. The rearrangement joins TRBV18 to TRBJ2-7; the D gene could be TRBD1 or TRBD2 (5 bases each). CDR3 size: 14 residues. Germline values: CDR1 KGHSH, CDR2 LQKENI. Trimming removed 11 bases at V and 6 bases at J, with 23 bases between. The CDR3 nucleotides are TGTGCCTCCGCTGGGCCCGGGACCCTCGGCGAGCAGTACTTC. Protein product: CASAGPGTLGEQYF.

The V gene is TRBV6-5, the J gene TRBJ2-7; TRBD1 might be the D (6 bases). There are 12 residues in the CDR3. V lost 10 bases and J lost 4, with 14 bases in between. The germline CDR1 and CDR2 sequences are MNHEY and SVGAGI. The CDR3 spells CATHGGPYEQYF. CDR3 DNA sequence: TGTGCCACCCATGGGGGCCCTTACGAGCAGTACTTC.

This clonotype was counted many times. The gene calls are TRBV19 and TRBJ1-1; D remains unclear. Germline CDR1 and CDR2: LNHDA and SQIVND (reference sequence). The CDR3 contains 14 residues. Trimming stripped 1 base from V and 1 base from J, with 7 bases between. The CDR3 loop reads CASSIGTENTEAFF. Written as DNA, the CDR3 is TGTGCCAGTAGTATAGGGACTGAGAACACTGAAGCTTTCTTT.

The chain carries TRBV20-1 and TRBJ2-1; TRBD2 matches at 9 bases. J gave up 2 bases and V 2 bases, and 1 base lay outside the gene matches. Looked up from germline, CDR1 is DFQATT and CDR2 is SNEGSKA (reference sequence). The CDR3 has 14 amino acids. In nucleotides, the CDR3 is TGCAGTGCTAGATCTAGCGGGGCCTACAATGAGCAGTTCTTC. It is translated as CSARSSGAYNEQFF.

In its sample, this clonotype ranks as medium-sized. This chain uses TRBV6-1 with TRBJ2-2; TRBD2 matches at 12 bases. This CDR3 region has 15 residues. V was pared by 6 bases and J by 6 bases, with 5 bases of the junction left unmatched. Germline V gives CDR1 MNHNS, CDR2 SASEGT. The CDR3, as DNA: TGTGCCAGCAGGGGGACTAGCGGGTTAGCCGGGGAGCTGTTTTTT. Its protein product is CASRGTSGLAGELFF.

This clonotype was counted at least ten times. The genes are TRBV29-1 and TRBJ2-7, with 8 bases identical to TRBD1. The CDR3 is 13 amino acids. Germline-derived CDR1 and CDR2 are SQVTM and ANQGSEA. V lost 1 base and J lost 2; bases outside the gene matches: 1. The CDR3 loop is CSVEGQGPYEQYF. CDR3 in DNA: TGCAGCGTTGAAGGACAGGGGCCCTACGAGCAGTACTTC.

This sequence joins TRBV12-3 or TRBV12-4 and TRBJ1-5; the D is unclear. V lost 3 bases to trimming and J lost 2 bases, with 8 bases between them. CDR3 length: 14 amino acids. CDR3 protein: CASSLANGNQPQHF. For the CDR3, the DNA is TGTGCCAGCAGTTTGGCGAACGGCAATCAGCCCCAGCATTTT.

In its sample, this clonotype was seen many times. The rearrangement uses TRBV6-1 and TRBJ1-2; tentative D call: TRBD1 (6 bases). Trimming took 8 bases from V and 3 from J, leaving 22 bases between them. The CDR3 totals 16 residues. The germline V gene has CDR1 MNHNS and CDR2 SASEGT. CDR3: CASGGPSGSVDYGYTF. The CDR3 nucleotides are TGTGCCAGCGGGGGCCCCTCGGGATCGGTGGACTATGGCTACACCTTC.

This clonotype was detected ten times or more. The CDR3, as DNA: TGTGCCATCAGTGTCGGGGGGGCCGGGGAGACCCAGTACTTC. This sequence encodes CAISVGGAGETQYF. The chain links TRBV10-3 to TRBJ2-5, with 8 bases lining up with TRBD2. The junction had 6 bases not matched to a gene; V was cut back by 4 bases and J by 5 bases. Germline-derived CDR1 and CDR2 are ENHRY and SYGVKD. This CDR3 comprises 14 residues.

This clonotype is medium-sized in the sample. The V gene is TRBV29-1, the J gene TRBJ1-5; D unresolved. This CDR3 is built from 14 residues. The germline gives CDR1 SQVTM, CDR2 ANQGSEA. The V and J ends lost 4 bases and 4 bases respectively, with 14 bases between them. In DNA, the CDR3 is TGCAGCGTTGGATTTGGGAGCAAAAATCAGCCCCAGCATTTT. Protein sequence: CSVGFGSKNQPQHF. Full variable domain (outside the CDR3, taken from reference TRBV29-1 and TRBJ1-5): SAVISQKPSRDICQRGTSLTIQCQVDSQVTMMFWYRQQPGQSLTLIATANQGSEATYESGFVIDKFPISRPNLTFSTLTVSNMSPEDSSIYLCSVGFGSKNQPQHFGDGTRLSIL.

Sample share makes this clonotype medium-sized (0.01 to 0.1%). This rearrangement joins TRBV24-1 to TRBJ2-1; 7 bases line up with TRBD1. J lost 0 bases, V lost 3 bases, and 7 bases had no gene match. Germline V lookup: CDR1 KGHDR, CDR2 SFDVKD. This CDR3 is built from 17 residues. For the CDR3, the DNA is TGTGCCACCAGTGATGGCCCGGGACAGAGCTCCTACAATGAGCAGTTCTTC. Translating it yields CATSDGPGQSSYNEQFF.

This clonotype was recorded at least ten times. The rearrangement links TRBV11-1 to TRBJ1-1; TRBD1 aligns across 7 bases. The CDR3 loop spans 14 amino acids. Germline CDR1 reads SGHAT; CDR2 reads FQDESV (reference sequence). V dropped 5 bases and J dropped 4; count of bases not matched to a gene: 7. In nucleotides, the CDR3 is TGTGCCAGCAGCCCAGGGGGAAGTCTCACTGAAGCTTTCTTT. Translation gives CASSPGGSLTEAFF.

This clonotype counts as medium-sized (0.01 to 0.1%). The chain links TRBV9 to TRBJ2-2; the D gene is possibly TRBD1 (5 bases). V was shortened by 5 bases and J by 8 bases, with 19 bases between the two germline ends. The CDR3 has 15 residues. CDR1 and CDR2 (germline): SGDLS, YYNGEE. The CDR3 nucleotides are TGTGCCAGCAGGGGGCAGGCTGGTTCCGTTGGGGAGCTGTTTTTT. It translates to CASRGQAGSVGELFF.